What follows are 9 T cell receptor beta chains derived from one specimen sequenced in a study of blood T cell repertoires in COVID-19. TCRdb keeps only in-frame clones here, not all; method: immunoSEQ multiplex PCR. The sample lists a few hundred thousand clones, 88% occurring once. The sequenced material came from PBMCs or T cells enriched from blood (not recorded which). These receptors came from a woman aged 18-30 years who had been exposed to COVID-19.

This clone was counted many times. J is TRBJ1-5 and V is TRBV15, with 7 bases aligning to TRBD1. The germline CDR1 and CDR2 sequences are LNHNV and YYDKDF (reference sequence). CDR3 length: 17 amino acids. V shed 5 bases and J 3 bases; nucleotides not matched to a gene: 13. The CDR3 DNA sequence: TGTGCCACCAGCTCAGGACAGGCCCGAACCTCCAATCAGCCCCAGCATTTT. It specifies CATSSGQARTSNQPQHF.

V and J are TRBV28 and TRBJ2-7; 9 nucleotides match TRBD2. CDR1 and CDR2 from the germline V gene are MDHEN and SYDVKM. V trimming: 2 bases; J trimming: 4 bases; junction bases outside the gene matches: 15. This CDR3 region has 18 residues. The CDR3 DNA reads TGTGCCAGCAGTTTACCGTCGGCAGGAGGGGGACTAGCTTACGAGCAGTACTTC. Amino acids: CASSLPSAGGGLAYEQYF.

The rearrangement links TRBV4-1 to TRBJ1-3; D gene uncertain. Germline-derived CDR1 and CDR2 are MGHRA and YSYEKL. Deletions cut 4 bases from V and 0 bases from J, with 10 bases between. This CDR3 has 15 amino acids. Here the CDR3 reads CASSLTPSSGNTIYF. CDR3 nucleotides: TGCGCCAGCAGCCTAACACCCTCCTCTGGAAACACCATATATTTT.

This sequence joins TRBV5-6 and TRBJ2-7; 12 nucleotides align to TRBD2. Germline lookup yields CDR1 SGHDT and CDR2 YYEEEE. CDR3 length equals 15 residues. With V trimmed by 2 bases and J by 3 bases, 3 bases remained unmatched. The CDR3 DNA reads as TGTGCCAGCAGCTTAGGACTAGCGGGAAACTACGAGCAGTACTTC. It yields the protein CASSLGLAGNYEQYF.

Here the CDR3 reads CAISEVGASNQPQHF. The DNA for the CDR3 is TGTGCCATCAGTGAGGTGGGGGCTAGCAATCAGCCCCAGCATTTT. This sequence joins TRBV10-3 and TRBJ1-5, with D perhaps TRBD1 (6 bases). Germline loops: CDR1 ENHRY, CDR2 SYGVKD. This CDR3 comprises 15 residues. The V and J ends lost 2 bases and 0 bases respectively, with 8 bases between them.

The V call is TRBV2, the J call TRBJ1-5; 11 nucleotides align to TRBD1. The CDR3 covers 16 residues. Germline V gene sequence: CDR1 SNHLY, CDR2 FYNNEI. Trimming at V came to 4 bases and at J to 3 bases, leaving 5 bases not matched to a gene. The CDR3 sequence: CASSGGQGAINQPQHF. CDR3 nucleotide sequence: TGTGCCAGCAGTGGAGGACAGGGGGCTATCAATCAGCCCCAGCATTTT.

In its sample, this clone was seen a few times. The chain couples TRBV6-5 to TRBJ2-1, with 8 bases matching TRBD1. The CDR3 consists of 14 residues. V dropped 5 bases and J dropped 7; count of bases not matched to a gene: 7. Germline CDR1 and CDR2: MNHEY and SVGAGI. In DNA form, the CDR3 reads TGTGCCAGCAGTCCCGGACAGGGCAAGAATGAGCAGTTCTTC. Translated, it gives CASSPGQGKNEQFF.

The CDR3 DNA reads as TGTGCCAGCACCTGGGACAGGGGCTACGAGCAGTACTTC. Residues: CASTWDRGYEQYF. The V gene is TRBV12-3 or TRBV12-4, the J gene TRBJ2-7; 10 positions agree with TRBD1. V was clipped by 7 bases and J by 3 bases; unmatched bases: 3. This CDR3 region has 13 residues.

The chain is built from TRBV13 and TRBJ2-7; 12 bases line up with TRBD1. CDR3 length: 15 amino acids. CDR1 and CDR2 from the germline V gene are PRHDT and FYEKMQ (reference sequence). J was trimmed by 6 bases and V by 1 base; bases with no gene match: 4. CDR3 nucleotide sequence: TGTGCCAGCAGCTTAGAAGGGACAGGGGGCCCCGAGCAGTACTTC. This sequence encodes CASSLEGTGGPEQYF.